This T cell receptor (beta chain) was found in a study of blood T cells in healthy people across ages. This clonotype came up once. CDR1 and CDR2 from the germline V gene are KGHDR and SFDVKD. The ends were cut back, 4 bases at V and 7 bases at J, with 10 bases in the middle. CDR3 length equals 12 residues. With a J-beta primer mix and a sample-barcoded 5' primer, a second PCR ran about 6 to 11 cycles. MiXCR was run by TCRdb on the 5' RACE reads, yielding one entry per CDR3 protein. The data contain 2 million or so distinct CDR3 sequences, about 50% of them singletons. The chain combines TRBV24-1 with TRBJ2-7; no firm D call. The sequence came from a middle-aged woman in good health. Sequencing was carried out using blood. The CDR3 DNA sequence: TGTGCCACCAGTGACCCAATAGATGAGCAGTACTTC. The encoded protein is CATSDPIDEQYF.